The entry below describes one T cell receptor beta chain. Its antigen is unknown. The data were obtained in a study of shared clonotypes between healthy human individuals. Findings and limits, study-wide: Larger estimated richness was generally recorded for naive subsets relative to memory subsets.

The V segment lost 5 bases and the J segment 5 bases; nucleotides outside the gene matches: 8. From germline, CDR1 is LNHDA and CDR2 SQIVND (reference sequence). This CDR3 contains 15 residues. Using immunoSEQ multiplex PCR, the repertoire was profiled, and TCRdb retains in-frame clones only, with some absent. The table lists under 2.5 million clones, just under 95% of them singletons. The V call is TRBV19, the J call TRBJ1-1; 10 bases map to TRBD1. The sample comprised naive CD4+ T cells from PBMCs. Sample subset: CD45RA+ positively selected. This TCR was recovered from a man between 18 and 35 years old in good health. Some clones in this sample may be carry-over from other donors' samples. In DNA, the CDR3 is TGTGCCAGTAGTCCCCGGGACAGGGGTAAAACTGAAGCTTTCTTT. Protein: CASSPRDRGKTEAFF.